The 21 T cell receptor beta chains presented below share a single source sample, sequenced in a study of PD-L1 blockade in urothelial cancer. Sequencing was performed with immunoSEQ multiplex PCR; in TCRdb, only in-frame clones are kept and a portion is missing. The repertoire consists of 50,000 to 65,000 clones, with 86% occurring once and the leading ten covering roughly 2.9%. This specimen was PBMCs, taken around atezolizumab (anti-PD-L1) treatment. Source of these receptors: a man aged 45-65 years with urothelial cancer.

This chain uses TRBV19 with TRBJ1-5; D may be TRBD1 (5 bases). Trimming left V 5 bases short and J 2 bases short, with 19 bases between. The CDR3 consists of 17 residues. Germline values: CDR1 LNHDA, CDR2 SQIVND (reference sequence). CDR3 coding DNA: TGTGCCAGTAGTGGGGGAAAAGGAGGGTTAGGCAATCAGCCCCAGCATTTT. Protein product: CASSGGKGGLGNQPQHF.

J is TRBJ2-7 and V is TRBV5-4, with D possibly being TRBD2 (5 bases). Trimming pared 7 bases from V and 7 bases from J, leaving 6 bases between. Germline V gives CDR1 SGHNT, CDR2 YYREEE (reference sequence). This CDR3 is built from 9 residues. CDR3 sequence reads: CASRGEQYF. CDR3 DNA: TGTGCCAGCCGAGGGGAGCAGTACTTC.

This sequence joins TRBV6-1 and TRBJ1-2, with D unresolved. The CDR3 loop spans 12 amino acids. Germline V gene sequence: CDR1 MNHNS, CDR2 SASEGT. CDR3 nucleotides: TGTGTCCTCGGGCGGGGAAACGTAGGCTACACCTTC. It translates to CVLGRGNVGYTF.

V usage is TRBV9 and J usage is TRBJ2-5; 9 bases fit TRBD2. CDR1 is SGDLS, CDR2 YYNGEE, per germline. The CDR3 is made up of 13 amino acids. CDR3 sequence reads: CASGGGREETQYF. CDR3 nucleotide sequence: TGTGCGTCCGGGGGCGGGAGGGAAGAGACCCAGTACTTC.

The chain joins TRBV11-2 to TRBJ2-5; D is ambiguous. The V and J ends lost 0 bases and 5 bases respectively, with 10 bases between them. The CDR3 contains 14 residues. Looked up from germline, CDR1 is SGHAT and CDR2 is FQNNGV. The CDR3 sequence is CASSLDPTRETQYF. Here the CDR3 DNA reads TGTGCCAGCAGCTTAGATCCCACCAGGGAGACCCAGTACTTC.

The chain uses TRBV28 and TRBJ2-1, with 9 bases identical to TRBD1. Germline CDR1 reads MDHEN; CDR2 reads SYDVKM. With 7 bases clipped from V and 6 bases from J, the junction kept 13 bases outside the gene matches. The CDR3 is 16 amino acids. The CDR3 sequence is CASTPSGTGLSNEQFF. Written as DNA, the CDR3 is TGTGCCAGCACCCCTTCAGGGACAGGGCTTTCCAATGAGCAGTTCTTC. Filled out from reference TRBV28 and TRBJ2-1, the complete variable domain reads DVKVTQSSRYLVKRTGEKVFLECVQDMDHENMFWYRQDPGLGLRLIYFSYDVKMKEKGDIPEGYSVSREKKERFSLILESASTNQTSMYLCASTPSGTGLSNEQFFGPGTRLTVL.

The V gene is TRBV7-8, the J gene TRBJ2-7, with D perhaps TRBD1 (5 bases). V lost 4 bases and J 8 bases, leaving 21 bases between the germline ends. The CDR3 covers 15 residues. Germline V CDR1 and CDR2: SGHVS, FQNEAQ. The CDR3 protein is CASSSVGLQAGKQYF. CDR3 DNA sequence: TGTGCCAGCAGCTCCGTGGGGCTCCAGGCTGGGAAGCAGTACTTC.

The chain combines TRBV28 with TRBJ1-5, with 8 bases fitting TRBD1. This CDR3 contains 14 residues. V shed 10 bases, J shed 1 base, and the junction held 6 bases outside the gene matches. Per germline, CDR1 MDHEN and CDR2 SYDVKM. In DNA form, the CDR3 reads TGTGCCATAAAGGACAGGGTGAGCAATCAGCCCCAGCATTTT. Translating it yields CAIKDRVSNQPQHF.

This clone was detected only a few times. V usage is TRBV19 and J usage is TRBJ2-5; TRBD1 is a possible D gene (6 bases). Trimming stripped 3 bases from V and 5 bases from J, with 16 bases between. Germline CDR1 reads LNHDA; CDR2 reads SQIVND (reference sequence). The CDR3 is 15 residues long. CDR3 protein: CASSIPPGGYETQYF. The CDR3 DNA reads TGTGCCAGTAGTATCCCTCCTGGGGGCTACGAGACCCAGTACTTC.

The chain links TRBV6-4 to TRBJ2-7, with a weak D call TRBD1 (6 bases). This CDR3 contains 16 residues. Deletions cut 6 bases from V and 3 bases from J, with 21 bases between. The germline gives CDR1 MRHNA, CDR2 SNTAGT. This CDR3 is CASSPEAGTMSYEQYF. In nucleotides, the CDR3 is TGTGCCAGCAGCCCCGAAGCCGGGACAATGAGCTACGAGCAGTACTTC.

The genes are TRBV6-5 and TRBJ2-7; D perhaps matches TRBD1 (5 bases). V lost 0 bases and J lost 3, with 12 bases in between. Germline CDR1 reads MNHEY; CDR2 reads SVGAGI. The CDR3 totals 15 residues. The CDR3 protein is CASSYSSGQYYEQYF. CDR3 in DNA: TGTGCCAGCAGTTACTCGTCCGGACAATACTACGAGCAGTACTTC.

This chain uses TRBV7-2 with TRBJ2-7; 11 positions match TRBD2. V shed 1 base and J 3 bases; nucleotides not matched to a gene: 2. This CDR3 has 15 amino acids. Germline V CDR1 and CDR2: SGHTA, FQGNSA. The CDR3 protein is CASSLGTSGYYEQYF. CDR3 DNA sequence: TGTGCCAGCAGCTTAGGGACTAGCGGGTACTACGAGCAGTACTTC.

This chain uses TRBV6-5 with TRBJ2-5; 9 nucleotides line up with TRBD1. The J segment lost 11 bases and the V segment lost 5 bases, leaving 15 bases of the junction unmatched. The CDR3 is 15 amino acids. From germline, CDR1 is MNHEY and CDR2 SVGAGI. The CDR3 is CASSQGGTGHWEQYF. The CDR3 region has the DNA TGTGCCAGCAGTCAGGGGGGGACAGGGCATTGGGAGCAGTACTTC.

As DNA, the CDR3 is TGTGCCAGCAGTTTATTAGGGGGAACTAGCGGGAGCCCAGTCTACAATGAGCAGTTCTTC. It is translated as CASSLLGGTSGSPVYNEQFF. This chain joins TRBV28 and TRBJ2-1, with 11 bases that match TRBD2. CDR3 length: 20 amino acids. Per the germline V gene, CDR1 is MDHEN and CDR2 is SYDVKM. With 1 base clipped from V and 3 bases from J, the junction kept 14 bases outside the gene matches.

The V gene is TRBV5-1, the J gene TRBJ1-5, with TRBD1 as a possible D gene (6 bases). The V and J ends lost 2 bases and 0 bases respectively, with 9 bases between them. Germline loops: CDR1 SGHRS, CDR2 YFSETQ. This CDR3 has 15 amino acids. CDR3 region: CASSLGQHSNQPQHF. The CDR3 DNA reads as TGCGCCAGCAGCTTAGGACAGCATAGCAATCAGCCCCAGCATTTT.

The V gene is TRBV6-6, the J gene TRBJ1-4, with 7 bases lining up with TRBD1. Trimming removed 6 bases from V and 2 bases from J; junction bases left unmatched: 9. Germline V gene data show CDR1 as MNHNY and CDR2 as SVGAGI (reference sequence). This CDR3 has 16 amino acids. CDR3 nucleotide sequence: TGTGCCAGCAGCCCCGACAGGGTTTGGACTAATGAAAAACTGTTTTTT. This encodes CASSPDRVWTNEKLFF.

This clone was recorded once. CDR3 coding DNA: TGCGCCAGCAGCTTGGTTCTGGGGGGGTTGCAGTTCTTC. It codes for CASSLVLGGLQFF. The chain combines TRBV5-1 with TRBJ2-1; 7 positions agree with TRBD2. The CDR3 is 13 residues long. CDR1 is SGHRS and CDR2 is YFSETQ in the germline V gene. V lost 0 bases to trimming and J lost 12 bases; unmatched junction nucleotides: 6.

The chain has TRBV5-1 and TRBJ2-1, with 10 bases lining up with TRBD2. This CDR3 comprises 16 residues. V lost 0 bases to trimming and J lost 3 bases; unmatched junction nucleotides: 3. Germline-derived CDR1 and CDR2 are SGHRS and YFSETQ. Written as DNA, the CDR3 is TGCGCCAGCAGCTTGGGTTCTAGCGGGAGCTACAATGAGCAGTTCTTC. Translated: CASSLGSSGSYNEQFF.

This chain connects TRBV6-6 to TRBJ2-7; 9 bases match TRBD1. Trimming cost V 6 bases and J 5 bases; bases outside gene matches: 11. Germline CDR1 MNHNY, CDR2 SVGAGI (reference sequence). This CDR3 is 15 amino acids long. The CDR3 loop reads CASSAPGTGSHEQYF. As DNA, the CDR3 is TGTGCCAGCAGCGCGCCCGGGACAGGGTCGCACGAGCAGTACTTC.

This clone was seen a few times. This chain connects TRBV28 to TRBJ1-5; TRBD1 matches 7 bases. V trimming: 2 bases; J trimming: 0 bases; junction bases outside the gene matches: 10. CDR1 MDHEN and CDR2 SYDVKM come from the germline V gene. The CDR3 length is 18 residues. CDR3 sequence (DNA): TGTGCCAGCAGTTTACCCCCCAGGGGGGATTATAGCAATCAGCCCCAGCATTTT. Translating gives CASSLPPRGDYSNQPQHF.

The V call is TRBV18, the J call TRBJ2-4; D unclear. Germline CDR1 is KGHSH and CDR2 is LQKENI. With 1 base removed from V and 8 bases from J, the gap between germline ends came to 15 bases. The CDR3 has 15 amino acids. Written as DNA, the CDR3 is TGTGCCAGCTCACCACAGAGCCCTCCGTCGGACATTCAGTACTTC. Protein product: CASSPQSPPSDIQYF.